Here is one T cell receptor beta chain with its context. Its antigen is as yet unknown. The CDR3 length is 14 residues. Trimming cost V 7 bases and J 4 bases; bases outside gene matches: 5. The record originates from a study of tumor and adjacent non-tumor tissue in lung cancer. In the study overall: About 4.17 million productive TCRbeta reads were obtained per sample on average.

A modified ARM-PCR protocol with three rounds of nested PCR amplified TCRbeta. TCRdb re-called the multiplex PCR reads with MiXCR, one entry per CDR3 protein. The sample carries some 99,000 distinct CDR3 sequences, 75% recorded once. The template was RNA from unsorted bulk tissue. Overall study results and limits: Normal lung showed higher cumulative top 100 clone frequency than tumor. Significantly higher TCR diversity was found in tumor than normal lung. Shorter survival was associated with higher TCR diversity in tumors.

The sequence came from a woman aged 60-75 years with non-small cell lung cancer. The chain carries TRBV12-3 or TRBV12-4 and TRBJ2-2; 8 bases line up with TRBD2. Sequencing was performed on lung tumor tissue. The CDR3 sequence: CASNTGGRTGELFF. The CDR3 coding sequence is TGTGCCAGCAATACGGGGGGGCGCACCGGGGAGCTGTTTTTT.